This is a list of T cell receptor beta chains from one sample in a study of shared clonotypes between healthy human individuals. The protocol was immunoSEQ multiplex PCR, while the TCRdb copy is restricted to in-frame clones and leaves out a portion. The sample lists 2.3 million or so clones, 93% occurring once. Sequencing used naive CD4+ T cells from PBMCs. The receptors come from a young man in good health. Some clones in this sample may be carry-over from other donors' samples. CDR3s include the opening cysteine and the closing phenylalanine or tryptophan. Each record gives: V gene, D gene, clone size, J gene, CDR3 protein, CDR3 DNA. A D gene is named only where the DNA matches it firmly. Clone size is stated in some rows and not others, as once, few, many or a class when expanded.

TRBV28	-	-	TRBJ2-1	CASSSKEIVYNEQFF	TGTGCCAGCAGTTCCAAGGAGATCGTATACAATGAGCAGTTCTTC
TRBV5-1	TRBD1	-	TRBJ1-1	CASSVDTGDTEAFF	TGCGCCAGCAGCGTCGACACAGGGGACACTGAAGCTTTCTTT
TRBV28	-	-	TRBJ1-5	CASSSPGGGSQPQHF	TGTGCCAGCAGTTCCCCCGGGGGAGGGAGTCAGCCCCAGCATTTT
TRBV27	-	-	TRBJ2-5	CASSGLRRETQYF	TGTGCCAGCAGTGGACTCCGGCGAGAGACCCAGTACTTC
TRBV15	-	once	TRBJ2-5	CATSKGPGGQETQYF	TGTGCCACCAGCAAGGGACCAGGGGGGCAAGAGACCCAGTACTTC
TRBV4-3	TRBD1	-	TRBJ1-5	CASSHRQGNQPQHF	TGCGCCAGCAGCCATCGACAGGGGAATCAGCCCCAGCATTTT
TRBV10-3	-	-	TRBJ2-1	CAISESGGYNEQFF	TGTGCCATCAGTGAGTCAGGGGGATACAATGAGCAGTTCTTC
TRBV9	-	-	TRBJ2-3	CASSVGSGDTQYF	TGTGCCAGCAGCGTGGGGTCTGGGGATACGCAGTATTTT
TRBV5-1	-	-	TRBJ2-5	CASSNYGARETQYF	TGCGCCAGCAGCAACTACGGTGCAAGGGAGACCCAGTACTTC
TRBV10-1	-	-	TRBJ1-2	CASSGQFGGYTF	TGCGCCAGCAGTGGGCAGTTCGGTGGCTACACCTTC
TRBV27	TRBD1	-	TRBJ2-7	CASSLYRGQGQYF	TGTGCCAGCAGTCTCTACAGGGGACAAGGGCAGTACTTC
TRBV2	-	-	TRBJ2-5	CASSEDGVPGPYF	TGTGCCAGCAGTGAAGATGGGGTTCCTGGTCCGTACTTC
TRBV11-2	-	-	TRBJ2-7	CASSLMLYEQYF	TGTGCCAGCAGCTTAATGCTCTACGAGCAGTACTTC
TRBV7-2	TRBD1	-	TRBJ2-3	CASSYYTGGGDTQYF	TGTGCCAGCAGCTATTATACAGGGGGTGGAGATACGCAGTATTTT
TRBV4-1	-	-	TRBJ2-7	CASSQVGGYLLYEQYF	TGCGCCAGCAGCCAAGTCGGCGGGTACCTTCTCTACGAGCAGTACTTC
TRBV28	-	once	TRBJ1-2	CASTQVSLLGYGYTF	TGTGCCAGCACACAAGTTTCCCTCCTGGGCTATGGCTACACCTTC
TRBV5-1	-	-	TRBJ2-3	CASSFQLTDTQYF	TGCGCCAGCAGCTTCCAGCTCACAGATACGCAGTATTTT
TRBV20-1	-	-	TRBJ2-3	CSAGRRDTQYF	TGCAGTGCTGGGAGGCGGGATACGCAGTATTTT
TRBV6-5	-	-	TRBJ2-3	CATQSYMQGDTQYF	TGTGCCACTCAAAGCTACATGCAGGGAGATACGCAGTATTTT
TRBV19	TRBD1	-	TRBJ2-2	CASSRIQGSNTGELFF	TGTGCCAGTAGTAGAATACAGGGGTCGAACACCGGGGAGCTGTTTTTT
TRBV29-1	-	once	TRBJ1-3	CSVGQSSGNTIYF	TGCAGCGTTGGACAGAGCTCTGGAAACACCATATATTTT
TRBV5-4	-	-	TRBJ1-4	CASSFDREKLFF	TGTGCCAGCAGCTTTGACAGGGAAAAACTGTTTTTT
TRBV27	-	-	TRBJ1-1	CASRRQTGTLNTEAFF	TGTGCCAGCAGACGACAAACAGGGACCTTGAACACTGAAGCTTTCTTT
TRBV5-4	TRBD2	-	TRBJ2-3	CASSLRSSGSTDTQYF	TGTGCCAGCAGCTTGAGGTCTAGCGGGAGTACAGATACGCAGTATTTT
TRBV27	-	-	TRBJ1-1	CASLPREGGGQGTEAFF	TGTGCCAGCCTTCCTCGCGAGGGGGGGGGCCAGGGCACTGAAGCTTTCTTT
TRBV28	-	-	TRBJ1-5	CASSLINSNQPQHF	TGTGCCAGCAGTTTGATCAATAGCAATCAGCCCCAGCATTTT
TRBV7-8	-	-	TRBJ2-1	CASSLDREGNEQFF	TGTGCCAGCAGCTTAGATCGGGAAGGCAATGAGCAGTTCTTC
TRBV28	-	-	TRBJ2-5	CASSQAYQETQYF	TGTGCCAGCAGCCAGGCCTACCAAGAGACCCAGTACTTC
TRBV28	TRBD2	-	TRBJ2-1	CASSNPGLGHNEQFF	TGTGCCAGCAGCAATCCGGGACTAGGCCACAATGAGCAGTTCTTC
TRBV4-2	TRBD1	-	TRBJ1-1	CASSQGRTGGTEAFF	TGTGCCAGCAGCCAAGGTCGGACAGGGGGAACTGAAGCTTTCTTT
TRBV28	-	once	TRBJ1-5	CASSSGDRTNQPQHF	TGTGCCAGCAGTTCGGGGGACCGCACTAATCAGCCCCAGCATTTT
TRBV6-5	-	-	TRBJ2-5	CASSYSGGGRETQYF	TGTGCCAGCAGTTACTCTGGTGGGGGGAGGGAGACCCAGTACTTC
TRBV5-1	-	-	TRBJ2-7	CASSSAYEQYF	TGCGCCAGCAGCTCCGCTTACGAGCAGTACTTC
TRBV28	TRBD1	-	TRBJ1-5	CASSLAQGARSNQPQHF	TGTGCCAGCAGTTTAGCACAGGGGGCGAGGAGCAATCAGCCCCAGCATTTT
TRBV11-1	-	once	TRBJ1-1	CASSFINTEAFF	TGTGCCAGCAGCTTTATTAACACTGAAGCTTTCTTT
TRBV2	-	few	TRBJ1-5	CATTIEQGGNQPQHF	TGTGCCACCACAATAGAACAGGGTGGCAATCAGCCCCAGCATTTT
TRBV27	TRBD2	-	TRBJ2-7	CASSRAGESYEQYF	TGTGCCAGCAGTCGGGCGGGGGAATCCTACGAGCAGTACTTC
TRBV28	TRBD2	-	TRBJ2-4	CASSFLAGIQYF	TGTGCCAGCAGTTTCCTAGCGGGAATTCAGTACTTC
TRBV7-8	TRBD1	-	TRBJ2-3	CASSSDRALDTQYF	TGTGCCAGCAGCTCAGACAGGGCCTTGGATACGCAGTATTTT
TRBV29-1	-	-	TRBJ2-7	CSVETRDTSYEQYF	TGCAGCGTCGAGACCCGGGACACGTCCTACGAGCAGTACTTC
TRBV7-9	TRBD1	once	TRBJ2-7	CASSLGPTGKGAPYEQYF	TGTGCCAGCAGCTTAGGCCCCACGGGAAAGGGGGCACCCTACGAGCAGTACTTC
TRBV4-3	TRBD2	-	TRBJ2-5	CASSQDASGRETQYF	TGCGCCAGCAGCCAAGACGCTAGCGGGAGAGAGACCCAGTACTTC
TRBV28	-	-	TRBJ1-2	CASSRNYGYTF	TGTGCCAGCAGTCGTAACTATGGCTACACCTTC
TRBV7-6	-	once	TRBJ1-5	CASSLGASVYSNQPQHF	TGTGCCAGCAGCTTAGGGGCGTCGGTTTATAGCAATCAGCCCCAGCATTTT
TRBV5-1	-	-	TRBJ2-5	CASSSGSPGKFQYF	TGCGCCAGCAGCTCCGGAAGCCCAGGCAAATTTCAGTACTTC
TRBV7-3	-	-	TRBJ1-2	CASSLQGPANYGYTF	TGTGCCAGCAGCTTACAGGGGCCGGCTAACTATGGCTACACCTTC